The 6 T cell receptor beta chains below were found in one sample sequenced in a study of regulatory T cells in long-lasting Graves disease. Arm-PCR of CDR3 regions and iRepertoire HTBI primers were used to build TCR beta libraries. TCRdb passed the multiplex PCR reads through MiXCR, listing each CDR3 protein once. The sample shows 500,000 or so distinct CDR3 sequences, 12% to 15% of them seen only once. The time point: newly diagnosed GD, antithyroid drugs for less than 3 months. Making the TCR library involved RNA that had been extracted from PBMCs. This sample also appeared in a second study, on T cells in Graves' hyperthyroidism and ophthalmopathy.

The input for sequencing was peripheral blood mononuclear cells (PBMCs), taken at new diagnosis, from a patient treated with antithyroid drugs. Receptor source: a woman between 50 and 59 years old with Graves disease.

At least ten counts were recorded for this clonotype. This chain joins TRBV27 and TRBJ2-1; perhaps TRBD2 as D (6 bases). V dropped 3 bases and J dropped 8 bases, with 11 bases sitting between them. Germline V gives CDR1 MNHEY, CDR2 SMNVEV (reference sequence). The CDR3 totals 13 residues. CDR3 protein: CASSLRTNYEQFF. The CDR3 region has the DNA TGTGCCAGCAGTTTGCGGACTAACTATGAGCAGTTCTTC.

This clonotype was counted at least ten times. The chain couples TRBV5-1 to TRBJ1-1, with 9 bases that match TRBD1. This CDR3 has 13 residues. Germline V gives CDR1 SGHRS, CDR2 YFSETQ. V lost 2 bases, J lost 6 bases, and 2 bases stayed unmatched. The CDR3 is CASSLQGASEAFF. CDR3 in DNA: TGCGCCAGCAGCTTACAGGGGGCGTCTGAAGCTTTCTTT.

This clonotype was recorded many times. The J gene is TRBJ2-7, the V gene TRBV5-1, with D uncertain. Germline CDR1 is SGHRS and CDR2 is YFSETQ. This CDR3 has 13 residues. Deletions cut 6 bases from V and 0 bases from J, with 10 bases between. For the CDR3, the DNA is TGCGCCAGCAAGTACCGGAGCTCCTACGAGCAGTACTTC. Amino acid sequence: CASKYRSSYEQYF.

This clonotype was detected many times. No DNA is shown, since the ends of the CDR3 on it are uncertain; the CDR3 is the one TCRdb lists. V usage is TRBV2 and J usage is TRBJ1-1; the table's D call, TRBD1, has no DNA check behind it. A total of 13 residues make up the CDR3, ends included. CDR1 is SNHLY and CDR2 is FYNNEI in the germline V gene. This CDR3 is CASILEGVTEAFF.

This clonotype was found a few times. CDR3 in DNA: TGTGCCAGCAGCTTAAGCGGGAGGACCTACAATGAGCAGTTCTTC. Encoded protein: CASSLSGRTYNEQFF. The chain links TRBV7-9 to TRBJ2-1; 9 positions agree with TRBD2. This CDR3 has 15 residues. Germline CDR1 and CDR2: SEHNR and FQNEAQ (reference sequence). After removal of 2 bases from V and 2 bases from J, the junction contained 1 base not matched to a gene.

This clonotype showed up just once. The likely explanation is a read error, given a far larger clone one base away. The rearrangement joins TRBV20-1 to TRBJ2-1, with D perhaps TRBD2 (5 bases). This CDR3 comprises 11 residues. Germline V gene lookup returns CDR1 DFQATT and CDR2 SNEGSKA (reference sequence). Trimming removed 1 base from V and 13 bases from J, with 11 bases in between. The CDR3 loop is CSARAGETQFF. In DNA, the CDR3 is TGCAGTGCTAGAGCTGGGGAGACCCAGTTCTTC.